The 16 T cell receptor beta chains listed next were all sequenced from one sample in a study of T cells after yellow fever vaccination. A single record per CDR3 protein comes from TCRdb applying MiXCR to the 5' RACE reads. The sample lists under 50,000 distinct CDR3 sequences, 5% to 8% occurring once. The sample in question was PBMCs, either bulk or a sorted T-cell subset (CD4+, CD8+, memory, or dextramer-sorted; not recorded which), obtained 45 days after the yellow fever booster vaccination. These receptors all stem from a man in his thirties or forties who received the YFV17D yellow fever vaccine.

This clonotype was counted many times. J is TRBJ1-3 and V is TRBV5-4; no firm D call. V was trimmed by 4 bases and J by 0 bases, leaving 8 bases between them. Germline-derived CDR1 and CDR2 are SGHNT and YYREEE (reference sequence). The CDR3 is made up of 14 amino acids. The CDR3 DNA reads as TGTGCCAGCAGCGCTGCCAGCTCTGGAAACACCATATATTTT. Its protein product is CASSAASSGNTIYF.

As concerns this clonotype: Given a much more abundant clone one base away, this may be a read error. This chain connects TRBV12-3 or TRBV12-4 to TRBJ2-3; D not certain. The V gene lost 3 bases and the J gene lost 6 bases, with 7 bases spanning the gap. The CDR3 has 12 residues. This chain's CDR3 is CASSFRCDTQYF. Here the CDR3 DNA reads TGTGCCAGCAGTTTCCGCTGTGATACGCAGTATTTT.

The table lists this clonotype with many counts. The chain joins TRBV28 to TRBJ2-7; the match to TRBD1 covers 8 bases. The ends lost 6 bases at V and 6 bases at J; junction bases unmatched: 10. The CDR3 covers 14 residues. The germline V gene encodes CDR1 MDHEN and CDR2 SYDVKM. The DNA for the CDR3 is TGTGCCAGCAGAAGCCCCGGGACAGGAGTCGAGCAGTACTTC. Its translation: CASRSPGTGVEQYF.

This clonotype appeared a single time. This sequence may be a read error, since a much larger clone differs from it by one base. The chain links TRBV30 to TRBJ2-7; TRBD2 agrees at 8 bases. Unmatched junction bases numbered 6, after V lost 3 bases and J lost 8 bases. The CDR3 is made up of 12 amino acids. In germline, CDR1 is GTSNPN, CDR2 SVGIG (reference sequence). CDR3 amino acids: CAWRGTRRKQYF. The CDR3, as DNA: TGTGCCTGGAGGGGGACTAGGAGGAAGCAGTACTTC. Based on the CDR3 plus reference TRBV30 and TRBJ2-7, the full variable domain is SQTIHQWPATLVQPVGSPLSLECTVEGTSNPNLYWYRQAAGRGLQLLFYSVGIGQISSEVPQNLSASRPQDRQFILSSKKLLLSDSGFYLCAWRGTRRKQYFGPGTRLTVT.

This clonotype was counted between two and nine times. This chain connects TRBV28 to TRBJ1-2; D ambiguous. Germline loops: CDR1 MDHEN, CDR2 SYDVKM. The CDR3 loop spans 13 amino acids. Between the trimmed V and J ends, which lost 4 bases and 1 base, there was a span of 7 bases. The CDR3 spells CASSSWGNYGYTF. The CDR3 DNA reads TGTGCCAGCAGTTCATGGGGTAACTATGGCTACACCTTC.

This clonotype was counted at least ten times. The chain joins TRBV20-1 to TRBJ2-5, with D possibly being TRBD1 or TRBD2 (6 bases each). The CDR3 spans 12 residues. Trimming cost V 2 bases and J 5 bases, with 9 bases left between them. Per the germline V gene, CDR1 is DFQATT and CDR2 is SNEGSKA (reference sequence). The CDR3 sequence: CSARQGGETQYF. The CDR3 DNA sequence: TGCAGTGCTAGACAAGGGGGGGAGACCCAGTACTTC.

This clonotype was seen many times. J is TRBJ2-3 and V is TRBV20-1; a weak D match, TRBD1 (5 bases). The ends were cut back, 4 bases at V and 6 bases at J, with 14 bases in the middle. The CDR3 runs to 13 residues. CDR1 and CDR2 from the germline V gene are DFQATT and SNEGSKA (reference sequence). The CDR3 DNA is TGCAGTGCTAAAAGGCAGGGTCCGGATACGCAGTATTTT. This encodes CSAKRQGPDTQYF.

This clonotype was detected ten times or more. This chain links TRBV20-1 with TRBJ2-7, with a tentative D call TRBD2 (5 bases). The CDR3 contains 14 residues. Trimming removed 6 bases from V and 5 bases from J, with 20 bases in between. Germline V gene sequence: CDR1 DFQATT, CDR2 SNEGSKA (reference sequence). The CDR3 nucleotides read TGCAGTGCAGAAGCTCCGGGGTCGGACGACGAGCAGTACTTC. Its protein is CSAEAPGSDDEQYF.

The V gene is TRBV11-3, the J gene TRBJ2-3; TRBD2 matches at 7 bases. J was trimmed by 2 bases and V by 1 base; bases with no gene match: 6. The CDR3 runs 16 residues. Germline CDR1 SGHNT, CDR2 YENEEA. This CDR3 reads CASSLAGGSPTDTQYF. Written as DNA, the CDR3 is TGTGCCAGCAGCTTAGCCGGCGGGAGTCCCACAGATACGCAGTATTTT. Full variable domain (rest looked up from reference TRBV11-3 and TRBJ2-3): EAGVVQSPRYKIIEKKQPVAFWCNPISGHNTLYWYLQNLGQGPELLIRYENEEAVDDSQLPKDRFSAERLKGVDSTLKIQPAELGDSAVYLCASSLAGGSPTDTQYFGPGTRLTVL.

This clonotype was recorded many times. J is TRBJ2-3 and V is TRBV20-1; 12 nucleotides agree with TRBD2. The germline gives CDR1 DFQATT, CDR2 SNEGSKA (reference sequence). CDR3 length: 17 amino acids. V gave up 0 bases and J gave up 4 bases; unmatched junction bases: 8. The CDR3, as DNA: TGCAGTGCTAGAGATGTAAGGCTAGCGGGAGGGGCAGATACGCAGTATTTT. Residues: CSARDVRLAGGADTQYF.

This clonotype was observed a handful of times. The chain combines TRBV19 with TRBJ1-1; 9 bases line up with TRBD1. Germline-derived CDR1 and CDR2 are LNHDA and SQIVND (reference sequence). After removal of 8 bases from V and 0 bases from J, the junction contained 4 bases not matched to a gene. The CDR3 is 14 amino acids. The CDR3 loop is CASEGTGMNTEAFF. As DNA, the CDR3 is TGTGCCAGTGAAGGGACAGGGATGAACACTGAAGCTTTCTTT.

Here the CDR3 DNA reads TGCAGTGCTAGAGATTCAAGACTAGTGAGGTATTTT. This encodes CSARDSRLVRYF. The genes are TRBV20-1 and TRBJ2-3; D is possibly TRBD2 (6 bases). The germline V gene has CDR1 DFQATT and CDR2 SNEGSKA (reference sequence). CDR3 size: 12 residues. V lost 0 bases and J 14 bases, leaving 15 bases between the germline ends.

This clonotype was detected many times. This sequence joins TRBV20-1 and TRBJ2-1; 7 nucleotides match TRBD2. The germline CDR1 and CDR2 sequences are DFQATT and SNEGSKA (reference sequence). This CDR3 has 15 amino acids. Germline trimming cut 5 bases from V and 0 bases from J; bases unmatched to any gene: 7. The chain's CDR3 is CSASPREFSYNEQFF. The CDR3 DNA reads TGCAGTGCTTCCCCGCGGGAGTTCTCCTACAATGAGCAGTTCTTC.

This clonotype was seen ten or more times. The V gene is TRBV7-2, the J gene TRBJ2-7; D is uncertain. Germline loops: CDR1 SGHTA, CDR2 FQGNSA. V lost 1 base, J lost 1 base, and 11 bases lay in between. CDR3 size: 15 residues. The DNA of the CDR3 is TGTGCCAGCAGCTTAGAAGGAGCCATTTCCTACGAGCAGTACTTC. It codes for CASSLEGAISYEQYF. Full variable domain (outside the CDR3, taken from reference TRBV7-2 and TRBJ2-7): GAGVSQSPSNKVTEKGKDVELRCDPISGHTALYWYRQSLGQGLEFLIYFQGNSAPDKSGLPSDRFSAERTGGSVSTLTIQRTQQEDSAVYLCASSLEGAISYEQYFGPGTRLTVT.

This clonotype was recorded a few times. This chain joins TRBV6-2 or TRBV6-3 and TRBJ1-5; tentatively, D is TRBD1 (5 bases). Trimming stripped 0 bases from V and 2 bases from J, with 14 bases between. In germline, CDR1 is MNHEY, CDR2 SVGEGT. The CDR3 is 17 amino acids. CDR3 in DNA: TGTGCCAGCAGTTACTCTTCGGGGGATTTCGGCAATCAGCCCCAGCATTTT. Its protein product is CASSYSSGDFGNQPQHF.

To note about this clonotype: At one end the junction does not follow the germline gene, possibly because of a read error. The chain combines TRBV3-1 with TRBJ2-3, with TRBD1 matching over 7 bases. Germline lookup yields CDR1 LGHDT and CDR2 YNNKEL (reference sequence). The CDR3 contains 15 residues. The CDR3 DNA sequence: TGTGCCACCAGCCAAGATGGGACAGCGGTCTCGACACGGTATTTT. This encodes CATSQDGTAVSTRYF.